Detailed here is one TCR beta chain. Germline assignment: CDR1 MNHNS and CDR2 SASEGT. This CDR3 region has 11 residues. V shed 7 bases and J shed 7 bases, with 9 bases lying between them. The sample originates from a study of T cell changes during pregnancy in multiple sclerosis. This table comes from immunoSEQ multiplex PCR, and its TCRdb copy is limited to in-frame clones, with some not included. The sample holds 68,000 or so clones, 90% to 95% seen once. The receptor comes from a female donor in good health, enrolled as a control in a pregnancy study. The sample in question was peripheral blood, obtained in the second trimester of pregnancy. The rearrangement uses TRBV6-1 and TRBJ2-3, with D uncertain. CDR3 protein: CASITGHTQYF. The CDR3, as DNA: TGTGCCAGCATAACCGGTCATACGCAGTATTTT.